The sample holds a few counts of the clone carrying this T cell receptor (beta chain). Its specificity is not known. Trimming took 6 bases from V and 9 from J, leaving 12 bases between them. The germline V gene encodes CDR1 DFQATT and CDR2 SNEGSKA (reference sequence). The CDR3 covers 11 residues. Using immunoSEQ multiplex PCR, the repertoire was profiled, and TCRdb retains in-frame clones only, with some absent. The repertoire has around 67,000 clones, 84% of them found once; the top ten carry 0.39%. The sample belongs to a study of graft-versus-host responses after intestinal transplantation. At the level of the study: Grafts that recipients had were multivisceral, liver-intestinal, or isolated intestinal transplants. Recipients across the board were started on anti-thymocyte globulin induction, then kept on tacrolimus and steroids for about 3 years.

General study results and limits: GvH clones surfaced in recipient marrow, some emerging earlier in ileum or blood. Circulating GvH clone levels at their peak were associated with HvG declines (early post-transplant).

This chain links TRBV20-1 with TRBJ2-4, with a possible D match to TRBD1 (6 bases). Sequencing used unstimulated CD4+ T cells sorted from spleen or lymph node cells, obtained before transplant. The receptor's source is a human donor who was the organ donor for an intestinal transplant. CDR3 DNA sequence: TGCAGTGCGCCACAGGGTGGCATTCAGTACTTC. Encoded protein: CSAPQGGIQYF.